Listed below are T cell receptor beta chains from one sample, sequenced in a study of control samples from healthy donors and cancer patients. Produced via immunoSEQ multiplex PCR; TCRdb's table is partial and in-frame only. In the table there are about 130,000 clones, 75% to 95% of which are singletons. Sequenced input: blood. The source is a man aged 18-30 years in good health. Both conserved end residues are part of each CDR3. Each record gives: V gene, clone size, J gene, D gene, CDR3 protein, CDR3 DNA. A D gene is named only where the DNA matches it firmly. Clone size is given for some rows only: seen once, a few or many times, or a class if the clone is expanded.

>TRBV6-5|NA|TRBJ1-4|NA
CASSYSRPNGKLFF
TGTGCCAGCAGTTACTCGAGACCAAATGGAAAACTGTTTTTT
>TRBV5-1|NA|TRBJ1-2|NA
CASSSYVGDGYTF
TGCGCCAGCAGCTCCTACGTAGGAGATGGCTACACCTTC
>TRBV19|NA|TRBJ1-2|TRBD1
CASSTRQGGYTF
TGTGCCAGTAGTACCCGACAGGGGGGCTACACCTTC
>TRBV11-2|once|TRBJ1-1|NA
CASSLGTVNTEAFF
TGTGCCAGCAGCCTGGGGACGGTGAACACTGAAGCTTTCTTT
>TRBV2|NA|TRBJ1-4|NA
CASRLDRATNEKLFF
TGTGCCAGCAGACTAGACAGAGCAACTAATGAAAAACTGTTTTTT
>TRBV6-6|NA|TRBJ1-2|NA
CAGRRVNYGYTF
TGTGCCGGTAGAAGGGTTAACTATGGCTACACCTTC
>TRBV29-1|NA|TRBJ1-2|NA
CSVEMGGGYTF
TGCAGCGTTGAAATGGGTGGGGGCTACACCTTC
>TRBV4-1|NA|TRBJ1-3|NA
CASSQDLSGNTIYF
TGCGCCAGCAGCCAAGATCTGTCCGGAAACACCATATATTTT
>TRBV30|once|TRBJ1-1|NA
CAWTVIDTEAFF
TGTGCCTGGACAGTGATAGACACTGAAGCTTTCTTT
>TRBV18|NA|TRBJ1-1|NA
CASSPIMADNTEAFF
TGTGCCAGCTCACCAATAATGGCAGATAACACTGAAGCTTTCTTT
>TRBV6-6|NA|TRBJ2-2|TRBD1
CATETGYTGELFF
TGTGCCACCGAGACAGGGTACACCGGGGAGCTGTTTTTT
>TRBV29-1|NA|TRBJ1-4|NA
CSVAAPATNEKLFF
TGCAGCGTTGCGGCCCCTGCAACTAATGAAAAACTGTTTTTT
>TRBV12-2|NA|TRBJ1-2|NA
CASRLVRDSGYGYTF
TGTGCAAGTCGCTTAGTCCGGGACAGCGGCTATGGCTACACCTTC
>TRBV12-3/TRBV12-4|NA|TRBJ1-2|TRBD1
CASSPTGGGGYTF
TGTGCCAGCAGTCCTACAGGGGGCGGCGGCTACACCTTC
>TRBV2|NA|TRBJ1-1|NA
CASRFGAQVTEAFF
TGTGCCAGCAGATTCGGGGCCCAAGTCACTGAAGCTTTCTTT
>TRBV5-8|NA|TRBJ2-7|TRBD2
CASSFPRSSGALGQYF
TGTGCCAGCAGCTTTCCCCGGTCTAGCGGGGCCCTGGGGCAGTACTTC
>TRBV12-5|NA|TRBJ1-1|NA
CASGLEPNTEAFF
TGTGCTAGTGGTTTGGAGCCGAACACTGAAGCTTTCTTT
>TRBV30|NA|TRBJ2-5|NA
CAWSVGTSQETQYF
TGTGCCTGGAGTGTTGGGACGTCACAAGAGACCCAGTACTTC
>TRBV7-3|few|TRBJ2-7|NA
CASSTSVKQYF
TGTGCCAGCAGCACATCAGTCAAGCAGTACTTC
>TRBV5-6|NA|TRBJ1-3|NA
CASSRIQGYGNTIYF
TGTGCCAGCAGCCGTATTCAGGGGTATGGAAACACCATATATTTT
>TRBV5-1|NA|TRBJ2-7|NA
CASSEDGVVSYEQYF
TGCGCCAGCAGCGAAGACGGTGTAGTATCCTACGAGCAGTACTTC
>TRBV7-9|once|TRBJ1-3|NA
CASSLDRGGKQTIYF
TGTGCCAGCAGCTTAGATCGTGGAGGGAAACAGACCATATATTTT
>TRBV7-9|few|TRBJ1-2|TRBD1
CASSYPGQGDNYGYTF
TGTGCCAGCAGCTACCCGGGACAGGGCGATAACTATGGCTACACCTTC
>TRBV5-1|NA|TRBJ1-1|NA
CASSLSSLTEAFF
TGCGCCAGCAGTCTTTCGTCGCTCACTGAAGCTTTCTTT
>TRBV27|NA|TRBJ1-1|TRBD1
CASRGTGSEAFF
TGTGCCAGCAGGGGGACAGGATCTGAAGCTTTCTTT
>TRBV5-1|NA|TRBJ2-3|TRBD2
CASSPYFPRGCTDTQYF
TGCGCCAGCAGCCCCTACTTCCCGCGGGGGTGCACAGATACGCAGTATTTT
>TRBV5-1|NA|TRBJ2-2|NA
CASSLHPNTGELFF
TGCGCCAGCAGTCTACATCCGAACACCGGGGAGCTGTTTTTT
>TRBV6-5|NA|TRBJ1-6|TRBD1
CASSYSWQGGSPLHF
TGTGCCAGCAGTTACTCTTGGCAGGGGGGCTCACCCCTCCACTTT
>TRBV19|NA|TRBJ1-1|NA
CASSIIGGARNTEAFF
TGTGCCAGTAGTATAATAGGAGGGGCGCGGAACACTGAAGCTTTCTTT
>TRBV30|NA|TRBJ1-2|NA
CAWRIRENYGYTF
TGTGCCTGGAGGATCAGGGAGAACTATGGCTACACCTTC
>TRBV7-3|NA|TRBJ2-6|NA
CASTLDILFSGANVLTF
TGTGCCAGCACCTTAGACATCCTTTTTTCTGGGGCCAACGTCCTGACTTTC
>TRBV6-2/TRBV6-3|NA|TRBJ1-4|NA
CASSYYPLGGEKLFF
TGTGCCAGCAGTTACTACCCACTGGGAGGTGAAAAACTGTTTTTT
>TRBV18|NA|TRBJ1-5|NA
CASSAYRDLSNQPQHF
TGTGCCAGCTCTGCCTACCGGGACCTTAGCAATCAGCCCCAGCATTTT
>TRBV7-9|NA|TRBJ1-4|TRBD1
CASSLPRDRGSGEKLFF
TGTGCCAGCAGCCTACCCCGGGACAGAGGAAGTGGTGAAAAACTGTTTTTT
>TRBV2|NA|TRBJ2-1|NA
CATRGRSGQFF
TGTGCCACCCGGGGCAGGTCTGGGCAGTTCTTC
>TRBV5-1|NA|TRBJ2-1|TRBD1
CASSSTPTGFSYNEQFF
TGCGCCAGCAGCTCAACTCCGACAGGGTTCTCCTACAATGAGCAGTTCTTC
>TRBV29-1|NA|TRBJ1-4|NA
CSVRQKTNEKLFF
TGCAGCGTTAGACAGAAAACTAATGAAAAACTGTTTTTT
>TRBV5-1|NA|TRBJ2-7|TRBD2
CASSLPSGAYEQYF
TGCGCCAGCAGCTTACCGAGCGGGGCATACGAGCAGTACTTC
>TRBV6-1|NA|TRBJ2-2|TRBD1
CASSEAGQGAGELFF
TGTGCCAGCAGTGAAGCGGGACAGGGGGCCGGGGAGCTGTTTTTT
>TRBV27|NA|TRBJ1-1|NA
CASSLGAGVAFF
TGTGCCAGCAGTTTAGGGGCCGGGGTAGCTTTCTTT